The 26 T cell receptor beta chains presented below share a single source sample, sequenced in a study of shared clonotypes between healthy human individuals. CD45RO negativity and positive selection for CCR7 defined naive CD8 cells, a population that excluded terminally differentiated effector memory CD45RA+ cells. The repertoire was sequenced with immunoSEQ multiplex PCR; TCRdb's copy has only in-frame clones and lacks some. The table has 2 million to 2.5 million clones, roughly 95% seen once. What was sequenced was naive CD8+ T cells sorted from blood. The receptor source for this set is a man younger than 35 in good health.

The chain's CDR3 is CASSGTGGGNTEAFF. The DNA for the CDR3 is TGTGCCAGCAGTGGGACAGGAGGTGGGAACACTGAAGCTTTCTTT. The chain couples TRBV6-1 to TRBJ1-1; 7 bases line up with TRBD1. This CDR3 region has 15 residues. J gave up 1 base and V 4 bases, and 6 bases lay outside the gene matches. Germline loops: CDR1 MNHNS, CDR2 SASEGT.

V usage is TRBV30 and J usage is TRBJ1-1, with D unresolved. This CDR3 has 12 residues. The V end was cut by 6 bases, the J end by 1 base, with 9 bases between. The germline CDR1 and CDR2 sequences are GTSNPN and SVGIG (reference sequence). Here the CDR3 reads CACADTNTEAFF. The CDR3 bases are TGTGCCTGCGCCGATACGAACACTGAAGCTTTCTTT.

This rearrangement joins TRBV2 to TRBJ2-7; D is possibly TRBD1 or TRBD2 (5 bases each). Germline values: CDR1 SNHLY, CDR2 FYNNEI. Trimming took 6 bases from V and 1 from J, leaving 10 bases between them. CDR3 length equals 13 residues. The CDR3 is CASRRDGSYEQYF. The DNA of the CDR3 is TGTGCCAGCAGAAGGGACGGATCCTACGAGCAGTACTTC.

This chain uses TRBV29-1 with TRBJ2-7; the D gene is possibly TRBD2 (6 bases). Germline CDR1 is SQVTM and CDR2 is ANQGSEA. The CDR3 totals 12 residues. V was trimmed by 4 bases and J by 5 bases, leaving 12 bases between them. Written as DNA, the CDR3 is TGCAGCGTTGCTTCATGGGGGGACGAGCAGTACTTC. Its protein is CSVASWGDEQYF.

With regard to this clone: The sample has other DNA sequences that encode this CDR3 too. The V call is TRBV27, the J call TRBJ2-7, with TRBD2 matching 8 bases. Trimming cost V 3 bases and J 4 bases; bases outside gene matches: 8. Germline V gene data show CDR1 as MNHEY and CDR2 as SMNVEV (reference sequence). CDR3 length: 15 amino acids. The DNA of the CDR3 is TGTGCCAGCAGTTTGTCCTTAGCGGGGCTATACGAGCAGTACTTC. Amino acid sequence: CASSLSLAGLYEQYF.

The chain combines TRBV12-5 with TRBJ2-5; D remains unclear. The CDR3 totals 14 residues. V gave up 2 bases and J gave up 1 base, with 8 bases separating them. Looked up from germline, CDR1 is LGHNT and CDR2 is FRNRAP. The CDR3 spells CASGLTMGQETQYF. The CDR3 nucleotides are TGTGCTAGTGGTTTGACGATGGGCCAAGAGACCCAGTACTTC.

This rearrangement joins TRBV5-4 to TRBJ2-7; 10 positions match TRBD1. CDR3 length: 13 amino acids. Unmatched junction bases numbered 3, after V lost 2 bases and J lost 7 bases. Germline V gives CDR1 SGHNT, CDR2 YYREEE (reference sequence). The CDR3 is CASSFGTGVEQYF. CDR3 coding DNA: TGTGCCAGCAGCTTCGGGACAGGGGTTGAGCAGTACTTC.

This chain joins TRBV28 and TRBJ1-1, with 8 bases aligning to TRBD1. CDR1 MDHEN and CDR2 SYDVKM come from the germline V gene. The J segment lost 4 bases and the V segment lost 11 bases, leaving 9 bases of the junction unmatched. The CDR3 is made up of 13 amino acids. CDR3 nucleotides: TGTGCCGCAAGCGGCAGGGGGCTCACTGAAGCTTTCTTT. Protein sequence: CAASGRGLTEAFF.

The chain links TRBV2 to TRBJ1-2; 9 bases map to TRBD1. The CDR3 is 14 residues long. V dropped 2 bases and J dropped 7; count of bases not matched to a gene: 5. Germline V gives CDR1 SNHLY, CDR2 FYNNEI. The CDR3 DNA reads TGTGCCAGCAGTGAACCGACAGGGGGGATTGGCTACACCTTC. As protein: CASSEPTGGIGYTF.

This chain's CDR3 is CASSLLTGPYNEQFF. CDR3 sequence (DNA): TGTGCCAGCAGCTTACTGACAGGGCCATACAATGAGCAGTTCTTC. The chain carries TRBV7-3 and TRBJ2-1; 7 nucleotides agree with TRBD1. The CDR3 is 15 residues long. In germline, CDR1 is SGHTA, CDR2 FQGTGA. V was pared by 2 bases and J by 4 bases, with 5 bases of the junction left unmatched.

V is TRBV2 and J is TRBJ1-1; 7 bases match TRBD1. Trimming took 6 bases from V and 0 from J; bases not matched to a gene: 7. CDR1 SNHLY and CDR2 FYNNEI come from the germline V gene. The CDR3 is 15 amino acids. The CDR3 sequence is CASRPQGLMNTEAFF. The CDR3 DNA reads TGTGCCAGCAGGCCACAGGGGCTAATGAACACTGAAGCTTTCTTT. Filled out from reference TRBV2 and TRBJ1-1, the complete variable domain reads EPEVTQTPSHQVTQMGQEVILRCVPISNHLYFYWYRQILGQKVEFLVSFYNNEISEKSEIFDDQFSVERPDGSNFTLKIRSTKLEDSAMYFCASRPQGLMNTEAFFGQGTRLTVV.

The chain carries TRBV11-2 and TRBJ2-7; 9 bases fit TRBD1. The CDR3 consists of 15 residues. CDR1 and CDR2 (germline): SGHAT, FQNNGV. With 4 bases clipped from V and 3 bases from J, the junction kept 7 bases outside the gene matches. In nucleotides, the CDR3 is TGTGCCAGCAGCTCCGATGGGACAGGGAGCTACGAGCAGTACTTC. As protein: CASSSDGTGSYEQYF.

This chain uses TRBV4-1 with TRBJ2-7; D is perhaps TRBD2 (5 bases). There are 13 residues in the CDR3. Trimming took off 3 bases at V and 3 bases at J, with 9 bases between the two ends. Germline values: CDR1 MGHRA, CDR2 YSYEKL. CDR3 nucleotides: TGCGCCAGCAGCCATGGACTGATCTACGAGCAGTACTTC. As protein: CASSHGLIYEQYF.

V and J are TRBV7-9 and TRBJ1-2; D is undetermined. The CDR3 runs 11 residues. Trimming took off 3 bases at V and 5 bases at J, with 4 bases between the two ends. CDR1 is SEHNR and CDR2 is FQNEAQ in the germline V gene (reference sequence). The CDR3 DNA follows: TGTGCCAGCAGCTTCTTATATGGCTACACCTTC. Encoded protein: CASSFLYGYTF.

This chain links TRBV28 with TRBJ2-7; possible D gene TRBD1, 5 bases. The CDR3 has 15 residues. Germline V CDR1 and CDR2: MDHEN, SYDVKM. V shed 3 bases and J shed 4 bases, with 16 bases lying between them. The CDR3 DNA is TGTGCCAGCAGTTTGATTGGGGCGGTTCCTTACGAGCAGTACTTC. Encoded protein: CASSLIGAVPYEQYF.

This chain links TRBV28 with TRBJ2-2; no reliable D call. CDR1 and CDR2 (germline): MDHEN, SYDVKM. This CDR3 comprises 13 residues. Trimming left V 2 bases short and J 6 bases short, with 7 bases between. The CDR3 is CASSLILAGELFF. CDR3 nucleotide sequence: TGTGCCAGCAGTTTAATTCTTGCCGGGGAGCTGTTTTTT. The full variable domain, with the rest looked up from reference TRBV28 and TRBJ2-2, is DVKVTQSSRYLVKRTGEKVFLECVQDMDHENMFWYRQDPGLGLRLIYFSYDVKMKEKGDIPEGYSVSREKKERFSLILESASTNQTSMYLCASSLILAGELFFGEGSRLTVL.

The gene calls are TRBV19 and TRBJ2-7, with D uncertain. The CDR3 has 13 amino acids. CDR1 LNHDA and CDR2 SQIVND come from the germline V gene (reference sequence). Trimming took 5 bases from V and 0 from J, leaving 8 bases between them. CDR3 sequence: CASSPDFSYEQYF. CDR3 coding DNA: TGTGCCAGTAGTCCCGACTTCTCCTACGAGCAGTACTTC.

The chain joins TRBV27 to TRBJ1-2; a possible D gene is TRBD1 (5 bases). From germline, CDR1 is MNHEY and CDR2 SMNVEV (reference sequence). This CDR3 region has 13 residues. V was cut by 4 bases and J by 5 bases, with 11 bases left in between. This CDR3 reads CASSSGLTYGYTF. As DNA, the CDR3 is TGTGCCAGCAGTTCGGGACTCACATATGGCTACACCTTC.

This chain uses TRBV5-4 with TRBJ2-3, with 8 bases lining up with TRBD2. V dropped 0 bases and J dropped 4; count of bases not matched to a gene: 4. Germline V gene lookup returns CDR1 SGHNT and CDR2 YYREEE (reference sequence). CDR3 length: 15 residues. The CDR3 sequence: CASSLDRGGSDTQYF. CDR3 coding DNA: TGTGCCAGCAGCTTGGATCGCGGGGGGTCAGATACGCAGTATTTT. Drawing the rest from reference TRBV5-4 and TRBJ2-3, the complete variable domain is ETGVTQSPTHLIKTRGQQVTLRCSSQSGHNTVSWYQQALGQGPQFIFQYYREEENGRGNFPPRFSGLQFPNYSSELNVNALELDDSALYLCASSLDRGGSDTQYFGPGTRLTVL.

About this clone itself: Other nucleotide sequences in the sample specify the same CDR3. The chain carries TRBV5-1 and TRBJ2-7; D is tentatively TRBD1 or TRBD2 (6 bases each). The CDR3 loop spans 13 amino acids. Trimming removed 4 bases from V and 1 base from J, with 9 bases in between. CDR1 and CDR2 (germline): SGHRS, YFSETQ. The chain's CDR3 is CASSPGASYEQYF. The CDR3 DNA reads TGCGCCAGCAGCCCGGGGGCGTCCTACGAGCAGTACTTC.

V and J are TRBV6-6 and TRBJ1-2; no reliable D call. The V and J ends lost 5 bases and 1 base respectively, with 14 bases between them. The CDR3 length is 15 residues. From germline, CDR1 is MNHNY and CDR2 SVGAGI (reference sequence). The CDR3 protein is CASSPRNSVNYGYTF. CDR3 in DNA: TGTGCCAGCAGTCCTAGGAATTCGGTTAACTATGGCTACACCTTC.

The chain has TRBV7-9 and TRBJ2-5; 12 nucleotides agree with TRBD1. Per the germline V gene, CDR1 is SEHNR and CDR2 is FQNEAQ (reference sequence). CDR3 size: 17 residues. The trim removed 6 bases at V and 5 bases at J, leaving 13 bases unmatched. The CDR3 loop is CASSQGTGGNTGETQYF. DNA of the CDR3: TGTGCCAGCAGTCAAGGGACAGGGGGCAACACCGGGGAGACCCAGTACTTC.

The rearrangement joins TRBV13 to TRBJ1-1, with 9 nucleotides matching TRBD1. Germline lookup yields CDR1 PRHDT and CDR2 FYEKMQ (reference sequence). This CDR3 comprises 14 residues. The junction had 5 bases not matched to a gene; V was cut back by 5 bases and J by 4 bases. In nucleotides, the CDR3 is TGTGCCAGCAGCACAGGACAGGGGACCACTGAAGCTTTCTTT. Translated, it gives CASSTGQGTTEAFF.

The gene calls are TRBV6-5 and TRBJ1-5, with D possibly TRBD1 on 6 matching bases. Trimming took 5 bases from V and 15 from J, leaving 14 bases between them. The CDR3 has 11 amino acids. Germline lookup yields CDR1 MNHEY and CDR2 SVGAGI. The CDR3 DNA is TGTGCCAGCAGTATCCGGGACATATGGCATTTT. It is translated as CASSIRDIWHF.

This chain uses TRBV6-1 with TRBJ2-1, with 11 bases lining up with TRBD2. The CDR3 runs 18 residues. J was trimmed by 4 bases and V by 2 bases; bases with no gene match: 10. Germline V gives CDR1 MNHNS, CDR2 SASEGT. The CDR3 nucleotides read TGTGCCAGCAGTGAATCGACGAGGGGACTAGCGGTATACAATGAGCAGTTCTTC. This gives the protein CASSESTRGLAVYNEQFF.

The chain is built from TRBV4-1 and TRBJ1-4; D is perhaps TRBD1 (5 bases). The ends were cut back, 0 bases at V and 2 bases at J, with 7 bases in the middle. The CDR3 has 15 amino acids. CDR1 is MGHRA and CDR2 is YSYEKL in the germline V gene. CDR3 sequence (DNA): TGCGCCAGCAGCCAAGAAGGGGTGACTAATGAAAAACTGTTTTTT. Translation gives CASSQEGVTNEKLFF.